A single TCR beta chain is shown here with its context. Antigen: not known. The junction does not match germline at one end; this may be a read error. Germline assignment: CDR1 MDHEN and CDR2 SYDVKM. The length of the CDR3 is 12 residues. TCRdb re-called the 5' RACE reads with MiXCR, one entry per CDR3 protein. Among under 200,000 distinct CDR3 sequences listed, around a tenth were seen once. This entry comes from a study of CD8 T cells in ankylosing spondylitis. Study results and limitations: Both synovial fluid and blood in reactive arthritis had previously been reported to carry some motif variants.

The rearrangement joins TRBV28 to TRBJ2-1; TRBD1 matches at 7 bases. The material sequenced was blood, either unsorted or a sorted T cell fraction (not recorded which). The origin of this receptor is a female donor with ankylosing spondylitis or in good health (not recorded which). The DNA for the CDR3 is TGTGCCAGCGGCTGGACAGGCAATGAGCAGCTCTTC. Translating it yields CASGWTGNEQLF.